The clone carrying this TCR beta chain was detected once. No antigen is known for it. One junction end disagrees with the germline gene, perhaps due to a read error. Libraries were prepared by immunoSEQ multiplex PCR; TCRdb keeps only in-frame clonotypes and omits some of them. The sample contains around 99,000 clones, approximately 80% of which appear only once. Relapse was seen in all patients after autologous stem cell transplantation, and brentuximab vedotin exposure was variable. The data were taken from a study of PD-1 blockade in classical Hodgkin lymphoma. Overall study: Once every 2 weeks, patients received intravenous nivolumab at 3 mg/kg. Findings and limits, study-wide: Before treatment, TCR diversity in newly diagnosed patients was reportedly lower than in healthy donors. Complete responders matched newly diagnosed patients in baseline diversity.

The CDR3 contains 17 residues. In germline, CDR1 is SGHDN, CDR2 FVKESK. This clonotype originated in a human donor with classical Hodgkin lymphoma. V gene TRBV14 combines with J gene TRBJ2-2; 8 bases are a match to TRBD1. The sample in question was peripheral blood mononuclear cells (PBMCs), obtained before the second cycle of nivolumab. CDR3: CASSQDLTGAKTGELFF. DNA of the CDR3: TGTGCCAGCAGCCAAGATTTGACAGGGGCGAAAACCGGGGAGCTGTTTTTT.